This T cell receptor beta chain was recorded in a study of tumor-infiltrating lymphocytes in primary liver carcinoma. Study-level findings and limits: Tumor tissue displayed a significantly greater top-250-clone fraction than blood (p = 0.039). Among the pair types, tumor region pairs showed more overlap than tumor-adjacent and tumor-blood pairs.

Remarks on this clonotype: Antigen: not known.

A constant-region primer primed TCR beta cDNA synthesis from about 490 ng of total RNA. What produced the TCR beta libraries was three nested multiplex PCR rounds using slightly modified ARM-PCR. TCRdb re-called the multiplex PCR reads with MiXCR, one entry per CDR3 protein. The data show about 74,000 distinct CDR3 sequences, with 60% to 80% seen just once and around a quarter held by the top ten. Co-extraction of RNA and DNA was performed on about 19-31 mg of unsorted bulk tissue. These patients lived with chronic HBV infection and had never been treated. Without exception, tumor samples held over 85% viable tumor cells. Sequences were obtained from liver tumor tissue from sampling region 4. Subset described: tumor region T4, right-lateral pole. The receptor's source is a man aged 35-49 years with primary liver carcinoma and hepatitis B virus infection.

CDR3 residues: CSVSPGTVDQPQHF. The CDR3 DNA is TGCAGCGTTTCCCCCGGGACGGTGGATCAGCCCCAGCATTTT. The genes are TRBV29-1 and TRBJ1-5; D possibly corresponds to TRBD1 (5 bases). V lost 5 bases and J 5 bases, leaving 16 bases between the germline ends. This CDR3 region has 14 residues. Germline CDR1 is SQVTM and CDR2 is ANQGSEA.